Below, 15 T cell receptor beta chains from the same sample are listed, as sequenced in a study of early T cells in non-severe SARS-CoV-2 infection. Via MiXCR, TCRdb re-called the 5' RACE reads, giving one row per CDR3 protein. The sample records approximately 50,000 distinct CDR3 sequences, about 11% being singletons. Sequencing input: whole blood. The receptors derive from an adult who was a healthcare worker with PCR-confirmed SARS-CoV-2 infection or an uninfected control (not recorded which).

Ten or more counts support this clonotype. The rearrangement links TRBV12-3 or TRBV12-4 to TRBJ1-5; D is undetermined. This CDR3 spans 14 amino acids. With 4 bases removed from V and 4 bases from J, the gap between germline ends came to 11 bases. Here the CDR3 DNA reads TGTGCCAGCAGTTCGGACGGAATGAATCAGCCCCAGCATTTT. This codes for CASSSDGMNQPQHF.

This clonotype came up many times. This sequence joins TRBV11-2 and TRBJ2-3; perhaps TRBD2 as D (6 bases). Trimming took off 5 bases at V and 10 bases at J, with 22 bases between the two ends. CDR1 is SGHAT, CDR2 FQNNGV, per germline. The CDR3 is made up of 15 amino acids. CDR3 loop: CASSTSTYRRGAQYF. The CDR3, as DNA: TGTGCCAGCAGCACTAGTACCTACCGGCGGGGAGCGCAGTATTTT.

This clonotype has a count of ten or more. This rearrangement joins TRBV6-5 to TRBJ2-6, with TRBD1 identical over 9 bases. The CDR3 runs to 18 residues. Germline V gene data show CDR1 as MNHEY and CDR2 as SVGAGI. V shed 0 bases and J 0 bases; nucleotides not matched to a gene: 3. The CDR3 protein is CASSYSGTGRSGANVLTF. Written as DNA, the CDR3 is TGTGCCAGCAGTTACTCCGGGACAGGGCGCTCTGGGGCCAACGTCCTGACTTTC.

Ten or more counts support this clonotype. The gene calls are TRBV4-1 and TRBJ1-3, with D unclear. Germline lookup yields CDR1 MGHRA and CDR2 YSYEKL. V lost 1 base, J lost 3 bases, and 4 bases lay in between. CDR3 length equals 13 residues. CDR3 DNA sequence: TGCGCCAGCAGCCAAGGGCTTGGAAACACCATATATTTT. Protein: CASSQGLGNTIYF.

In its sample, this clonotype was seen a few times. The rearrangement joins TRBV28 to TRBJ2-1; 8 bases agree with TRBD2. The CDR3 has 16 residues. Per germline, CDR1 MDHEN and CDR2 SYDVKM. J was trimmed by 5 bases and V by 5 bases; bases with no gene match: 11. CDR3 nucleotide sequence: TGTGCCAGCAGTCCCGGGGGGGGTACGATGAACAATGAGCAGTTCTTC. Translated, it gives CASSPGGGTMNNEQFF.

In its sample, this clonotype was seen many times. The chain employs TRBV7-9 and TRBJ1-1, with TRBD1 as a possible D gene (5 bases). Germline CDR1 SEHNR, CDR2 FQNEAQ (reference sequence). CDR3 length: 14 residues. V lost 5 bases and J lost 3, with 13 bases in between. CDR3 residues: CASSRHGGHTEAFF. The CDR3 DNA sequence: TGTGCCAGCAGCAGACACGGGGGACACACTGAAGCTTTCTTT.

A few counts support this clonotype. The chain is built from TRBV21-1 and TRBJ1-5; the D call in the table, TRBD1, was not verified against the DNA. TRBV21-1 is labeled a pseudogene. The CDR3 contains 16 residues. The CDR3 sequence: CASSIQARQLSQPQHF. The CDR3 DNA sequence: TGTGCCAGCAGCATCCAGGCACGACAGCTAAGTCAGCCCCAGCATTTT.

The genes are TRBV4-1 and TRBJ2-1; 8 positions match TRBD2. Germline CDR1 is MGHRA and CDR2 is YSYEKL. The CDR3 is 15 residues long. The V segment lost 0 bases and the J segment 5 bases; nucleotides outside the gene matches: 3. The CDR3 here is CASSQEGGGHNEQFF. For the CDR3, the DNA is TGCGCCAGCAGCCAAGAGGGCGGGGGGCACAATGAGCAGTTCTTC.

This clonotype was observed at least ten times. The chain links TRBV29-1 to TRBJ1-1, with a weak D call TRBD1 (5 bases). V gave up 6 bases and J gave up 6 bases, with 20 bases separating them. Germline lookup yields CDR1 SQVTM and CDR2 ANQGSEA. The CDR3 length is 14 residues. DNA of the CDR3: TGCAGCGTCTTAGAGGGGCGCGATATGTCTGAAGCTTTCTTT. Protein product: CSVLEGRDMSEAFF.

This clonotype was counted ten times or more. The chain combines TRBV12-3 or TRBV12-4 with TRBJ2-7; 12 positions agree with TRBD2. The CDR3 loop spans 14 amino acids. V lost 3 bases and J lost 4; bases outside the gene matches: 1. The CDR3 sequence is CASSFTSGGYEQYF. The CDR3 bases are TGTGCCAGCAGTTTCACTAGCGGGGGGTACGAGCAGTACTTC.

The sample holds many counts of this clonotype. V gene TRBV13 combines with J gene TRBJ2-7; the D gene is possibly TRBD1 (6 bases). V shed 5 bases and J shed 0 bases, with 11 bases lying between them. CDR1 and CDR2 (germline): PRHDT, FYEKMQ (reference sequence). The CDR3 sequence is 14 residues long. The CDR3 reads CASSRKDSSYEQYF. CDR3 nucleotide sequence: TGTGCCAGCAGCCGGAAGGACAGCTCCTACGAGCAGTACTTC.

The sample holds many counts of this clonotype. The chain combines TRBV9 with TRBJ2-1; weak D call: TRBD1 (6 bases). Germline V gene sequence: CDR1 SGDLS, CDR2 YYNGEE. The CDR3 covers 11 residues. Trimming shortened V by 3 bases and J by 10 bases, and 8 bases separated the two germline ends. The CDR3 region is CASSAGTEQFF. CDR3 nucleotides: TGTGCCAGCAGCGCCGGGACAGAGCAGTTCTTC. Together with reference TRBV9 and TRBJ2-1, the CDR3 gives the full variable domain: DSGVTQTPKHLITATGQRVTLRCSPRSGDLSVYWYQQSLDQGLQFLIQYYNGEERAKGNILERFSAQQFPDLHSELNLSSLELGDSALYFCASSAGTEQFFGPGTRLTVL.

This clonotype showed up just a few times. This may be a read error, as it is one base from a much larger clone. The chain has TRBV11-2 and TRBJ2-1, with 8 positions matching TRBD2. The CDR3 consists of 13 residues. CDR1 is SGHAT, CDR2 FQNNGV, per germline. The CDR3 sequence: CTSRAGREAEQFF. CDR3 DNA: TGTACCAGCCGCGCTGGGCGGGAGGCTGAGCAGTTCTTC.

This clonotype was recorded many times. The chain uses TRBV6-5 and TRBJ2-2, with 9 bases identical to TRBD1. The length of the CDR3 is 15 residues. Germline CDR1 reads MNHEY; CDR2 reads SVGAGI. Losses at the gene ends were 6 bases for V and 5 bases for J; bases not matched to a gene: 7. CDR3 amino acids: CASRGNRGHTGELFF. In nucleotides, the CDR3 is TGTGCCAGCAGGGGGAACAGGGGGCATACCGGGGAGCTGTTTTTT.

The chain uses TRBV7-2 and TRBJ1-5, with D uncertain. V shed 3 bases and J shed 3 bases, with 9 bases lying between them. Looked up from germline, CDR1 is SGHTA and CDR2 is FQGNSA. The CDR3 is 14 residues long. The CDR3 DNA sequence: TGTGCCAGCAGCTTGGGAGGAAACAATCAGCCCCAGCATTTT. Translating it yields CASSLGGNNQPQHF.